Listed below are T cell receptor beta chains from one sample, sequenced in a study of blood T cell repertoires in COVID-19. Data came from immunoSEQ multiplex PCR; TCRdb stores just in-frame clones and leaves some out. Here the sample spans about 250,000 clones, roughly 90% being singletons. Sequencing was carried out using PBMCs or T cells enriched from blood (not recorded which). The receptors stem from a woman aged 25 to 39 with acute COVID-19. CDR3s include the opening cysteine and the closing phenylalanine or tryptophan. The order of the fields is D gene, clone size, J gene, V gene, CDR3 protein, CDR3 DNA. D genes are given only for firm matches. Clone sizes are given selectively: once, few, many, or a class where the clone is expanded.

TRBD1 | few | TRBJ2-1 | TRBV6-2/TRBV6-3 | CASSTDRVRNEQFF | TGTGCCAGCAGTACTGACAGGGTGAGGAATGAGCAGTTCTTC
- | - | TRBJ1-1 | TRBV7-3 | CASSLTWTTEAFF | TGTGCCAGCAGCTTAACCTGGACTACTGAAGCTTTCTTT
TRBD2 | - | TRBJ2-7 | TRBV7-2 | CASSVRLAGAYEQYF | TGTGCCAGCAGTGTGAGGCTAGCGGGGGCCTACGAGCAGTACTTC
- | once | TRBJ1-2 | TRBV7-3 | CASSFRGGDGYTF | TGTGCCAGCAGCTTTAGGGGGGGAGATGGCTACACCTTC
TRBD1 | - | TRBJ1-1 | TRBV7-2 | CASSFNRGVEAFF | TGTGCCAGCAGCTTTAACAGGGGGGTTGAAGCTTTCTTT
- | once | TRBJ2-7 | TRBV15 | CATSRDPPGVGIYEQYF | TGTGCCACCAGCAGAGACCCGCCAGGGGTGGGAATCTACGAGCAGTACTTC
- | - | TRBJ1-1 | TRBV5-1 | CASSLTGPNTEAFF | TGCGCCAGCAGCTTGACAGGCCCGAACACTGAAGCTTTCTTT
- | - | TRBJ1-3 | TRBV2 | CASKAGNFGNTIYF | TGTGCCAGCAAGGCAGGGAACTTTGGAAACACCATATATTTT
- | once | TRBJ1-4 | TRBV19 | CASSSGGLAANEKLFF | TGTGCCAGTAGTTCGGGGGGATTAGCGGCTAATGAAAAACTGTTTTTT
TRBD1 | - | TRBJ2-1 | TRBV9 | CASSGGRTGTYNEQFF | TGTGCCAGCAGCGGGGGTCGGACAGGGACCTACAATGAGCAGTTCTTC
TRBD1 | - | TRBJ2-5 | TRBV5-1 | CASSLAFGTGQETQYF | TGCGCCAGCAGCTTGGCCTTTGGGACAGGCCAAGAGACCCAGTACTTC
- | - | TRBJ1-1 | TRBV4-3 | CASSQAGAWNTEAFF | TGCGCCAGCAGCCAAGCTGGGGCCTGGAACACTGAAGCTTTCTTT
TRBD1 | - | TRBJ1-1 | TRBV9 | CASSRTGDTEAFF | TGTGCCAGCAGCCGTACAGGGGACACTGAAGCTTTCTTT
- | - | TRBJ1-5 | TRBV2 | CASSGKPRSNQPQHF | TGTGCCAGCAGTGGAAAACCGAGAAGCAATCAGCCCCAGCATTTT
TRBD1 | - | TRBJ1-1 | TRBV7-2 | CASSIYRGQVTEAFF | TGTGCCAGCAGCATATACAGGGGGCAAGTCACTGAAGCTTTCTTT
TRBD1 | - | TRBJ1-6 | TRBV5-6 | CASSQGQGRSPLHF | TGTGCCAGCAGCCAGGGACAGGGGAGGTCACCCCTCCACTTT
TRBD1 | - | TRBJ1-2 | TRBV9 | CASRGRGQLLGYTF | TGTGCCAGCAGAGGCAGGGGGCAATTGTTAGGCTACACCTTC
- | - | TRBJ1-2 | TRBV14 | CASSQEVQDPYGYTF | TGTGCCAGCAGCCAAGAAGTACAGGACCCATACGGCTACACCTTC
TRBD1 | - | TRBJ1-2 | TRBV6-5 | CASSYSPGQGQGYTF | TGTGCCAGCAGTTACAGTCCGGGACAGGGGCAAGGCTACACCTTC
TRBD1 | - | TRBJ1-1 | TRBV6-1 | CASSHKQGMNTEAFF | TGTGCCAGCAGTCATAAACAGGGGATGAACACTGAAGCTTTCTTT
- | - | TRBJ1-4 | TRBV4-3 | CASSQETNPGEKLFF | TGCGCCAGCAGCCAAGAAACCAACCCGGGGGAAAAACTGTTTTTT
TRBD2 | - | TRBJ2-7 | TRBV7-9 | CASSSPGLASYEQYF | TGTGCCAGCAGCTCTCCGGGACTAGCCTCCTACGAGCAGTACTTC
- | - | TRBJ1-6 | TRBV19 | CASSGAKGPNSPLHF | TGTGCCAGTAGTGGGGCAAAGGGGCCTAATTCACCCCTCCACTTT
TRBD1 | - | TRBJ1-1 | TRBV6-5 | CASSRRQGGNTEAFF | TGTGCCAGCAGCCGTAGACAGGGAGGGAACACTGAAGCTTTCTTT
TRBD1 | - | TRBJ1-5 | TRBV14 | CASSQAPGGGNQPQHF | TGTGCCAGCAGCCAAGCGCCAGGGGGCGGCAATCAGCCCCAGCATTTT
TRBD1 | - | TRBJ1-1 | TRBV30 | CAWSVQGGSWTEAFF | TGTGCCTGGAGTGTACAAGGGGGCTCGTGGACTGAAGCTTTCTTT
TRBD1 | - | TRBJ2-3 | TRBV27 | CASSSQGARGTDTQYF | TGTGCCAGCAGTTCACAGGGGGCGCGAGGCACAGATACGCAGTATTTT
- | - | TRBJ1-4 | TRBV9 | CASSVASRGEKLFF | TGTGCCAGCAGCGTAGCTAGCAGAGGGGAAAAACTGTTTTTT
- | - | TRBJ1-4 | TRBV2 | CASSERGGLNEKLFF | TGTGCCAGCAGTGAAAGGGGGGGCCTTAATGAAAAACTGTTTTTT
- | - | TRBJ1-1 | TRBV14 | CASSPHGAGERFAEAFF | TGTGCCAGCAGCCCCCACGGGGCAGGGGAAAGGTTCGCTGAAGCTTTCTTT
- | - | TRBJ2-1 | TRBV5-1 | CASSLGGNEQFF | TGCGCCAGCAGCCTGGGAGGCAATGAGCAGTTCTTC
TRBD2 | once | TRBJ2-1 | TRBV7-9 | CASSPLGAGFYEQFF | TGTGCCAGCAGCCCGTTGGGAGCGGGGTTTTATGAGCAGTTCTTC
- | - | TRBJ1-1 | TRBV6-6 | CASSSRAGDTEAFF | TGTGCCAGCAGTTCCAGGGCAGGGGACACTGAAGCTTTCTTT
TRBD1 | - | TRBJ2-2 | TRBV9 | CASSGRGRTGELFF | TGTGCCAGCAGCGGCAGGGGGCGCACCGGGGAGCTGTTTTTT
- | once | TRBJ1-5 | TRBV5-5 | CASSFRGNQPQHF | TGTGCCAGCAGTTTCAGGGGAAATCAGCCCCAGCATTTT
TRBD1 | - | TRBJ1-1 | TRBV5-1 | CASSLTHLQGLEAFF | TGCGCCAGCAGCTTGACCCACTTACAGGGGCTTGAAGCTTTCTTT
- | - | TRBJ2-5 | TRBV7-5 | CVRSPTGQAIFPAGTQYF | TGTGTCAGAAGCCCAACGGGACAGGCTATTTTCCCAGCTGGGACCCAGTACTTC
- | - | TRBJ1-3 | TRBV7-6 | CASSLAGAGVGNTIYF | TGTGCCAGCAGCTTAGCTGGTGCGGGGGTGGGAAACACCATATATTTT
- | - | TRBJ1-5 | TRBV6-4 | CASSRGRDQPQHF | TGTGCCAGCAGTCGTGGGAGGGATCAGCCCCAGCATTTT
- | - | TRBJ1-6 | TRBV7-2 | CASSLSGRPTNSPLHF | TGTGCCAGCAGCTTATCCGGCCGCCCGACAAATTCACCCCTCCACTTT
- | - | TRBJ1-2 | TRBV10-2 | CASSPGTINYGYTF | TGCGCCAGCAGCCCCGGGACTATTAACTATGGCTACACCTTC
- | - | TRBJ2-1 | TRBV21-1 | CASSKSRGNEQFF | TGTGCCAGCAGCAAGTCAAGGGGCAATGAGCAGTTCTTC
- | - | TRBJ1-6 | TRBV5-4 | CASSLEGGIGSYNSPLHF | TGTGCCAGCAGCTTGGAAGGGGGAATAGGGTCCTATAATTCACCCCTCCACTTT
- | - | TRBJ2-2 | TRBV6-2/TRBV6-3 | CASSYSIGGPGELFF | TGTGCCAGCAGTTACTCGATCGGGGGTCCCGGGGAGCTGTTTTTT
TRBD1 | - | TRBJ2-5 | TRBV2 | CASSTGGWETQYF | TGTGCCAGCAGTACAGGGGGCTGGGAGACCCAGTACTTC
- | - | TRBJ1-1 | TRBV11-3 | CASSLVQNTEAFF | TGTGCCAGCAGCTTAGTACAGAACACTGAAGCTTTCTTT
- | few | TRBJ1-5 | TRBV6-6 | CASSYKAGDSNQPQHF | TGTGCCAGCAGTTACAAGGCAGGGGATAGCAATCAGCCCCAGCATTTT
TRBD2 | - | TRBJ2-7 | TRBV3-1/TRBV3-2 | CASSQVNSGGDEQYF | TGTGCCAGCAGCCAAGTAAACAGCGGGGGGGACGAGCAGTACTTC
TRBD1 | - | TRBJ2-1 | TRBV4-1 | CASRGQGDHNEQFF | TGCGCCAGTCGGGGACAGGGGGACCACAATGAGCAGTTCTTC
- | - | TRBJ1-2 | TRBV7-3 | CASSLTGAVDYGYTF | TGTGCCAGCAGCTTAACGGGAGCAGTGGACTATGGCTACACCTTC
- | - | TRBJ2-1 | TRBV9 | CASSARQGGEQFF | TGTGCCAGCAGCGCCCGTCAGGGGGGTGAGCAGTTCTTC
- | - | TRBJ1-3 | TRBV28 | CASSLSGKSAGNTIYF | TGTGCCAGCAGTTTATCAGGCAAATCCGCTGGAAACACCATATATTTT
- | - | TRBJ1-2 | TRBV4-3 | CASSRTGNINYGYTF | TGCGCCAGCAGCAGGACCGGGAACATTAACTATGGCTACACCTTC